These T cell receptor beta chains were read from a single sample in a study of T cell responses to AZD1222 COVID-19 vaccine. Profiled with immunoSEQ multiplex PCR; TCRdb holds only in-frame clones, not every one. The sample has approximately 150,000 clones; more than 80% are singletons. Sample: peripheral blood, taken on day 0 of AZD1222 vaccination. The receptors here all came from an adult in good health. CDR3s include the opening cysteine and the closing phenylalanine or tryptophan. D genes are given only for firm matches. Clone size is stated in some rows and not others, as once, few, many or a class when expanded.

CDR3 length: 15; J gene: TRBJ1-1; clone size: -; D gene: TRBD1; V gene: TRBV10-1; CDR3 DNA: TGCGCCAGCAGAGACCGGGACAGGTGGAACACTGAAGCTTTCTTT; CDR3 protein: CASRDRDRWNTEAFF
CDR3 length: 15; J gene: TRBJ2-1; clone size: -; D gene: TRBD2; V gene: TRBV5-1; CDR3 DNA: TGCGCCAGCAGCTTAGAGGGAGGGCCCTACAATGAGCAGTTCTTC; CDR3 protein: CASSLEGGPYNEQFF
CDR3 length: 15; J gene: TRBJ1-5; clone size: -; D gene: -; V gene: TRBV15; CDR3 DNA: TGTGCCACCAGCAGAGACCAGGGGACGGGACAGCCCCAGCATTTT; CDR3 protein: CATSRDQGTGQPQHF
CDR3 length: 16; J gene: TRBJ2-3; clone size: -; D gene: -; V gene: TRBV19; CDR3 DNA: TGTGCCAGTAGTATTAGGGGCCCTAATGAGGGGGATACGCAGTATTTT; CDR3 protein: CASSIRGPNEGDTQYF
CDR3 length: 16; J gene: TRBJ1-2; clone size: -; D gene: TRBD1; V gene: TRBV15; CDR3 DNA: TGTGCCACCAGCAGAGTAAGGAGGACAGGGGACTATGGCTACACCTTC; CDR3 protein: CATSRVRRTGDYGYTF
CDR3 length: 16; J gene: TRBJ1-1; clone size: -; D gene: TRBD1; V gene: TRBV18; CDR3 DNA: TGTGCCAGCTCACCATTAGGACAGGGCACCAACACTGAAGCTTTCTTT; CDR3 protein: CASSPLGQGTNTEAFF
CDR3 length: 13; J gene: TRBJ2-7; clone size: -; D gene: TRBD2; V gene: TRBV6-5; CDR3 DNA: TGTGCCTGCAGCGGGAGGGATGGCTACGAGCAGTACTTC; CDR3 protein: CACSGRDGYEQYF
CDR3 length: 18; J gene: TRBJ2-2; clone size: -; D gene: TRBD2; V gene: TRBV4-1; CDR3 DNA: TGCGCCAGCAGCCAAGATGCTTCTCGGGAGGTACCCACCGGGGAGCTGTTTTTT; CDR3 protein: CASSQDASREVPTGELFF
CDR3 length: 16; J gene: TRBJ2-7; clone size: once; D gene: -; V gene: TRBV5-3; CDR3 DNA: TGTGCCAGAAGCTTGGGGGACGGAGAAGGGTCCTACGAGCAGTACTTC; CDR3 protein: CARSLGDGEGSYEQYF
CDR3 length: 13; J gene: TRBJ2-3; clone size: -; D gene: -; V gene: TRBV18; CDR3 DNA: TGTGCCAGCTCACCTACCCCGCAGAGCCCGCAGTATTTT; CDR3 protein: CASSPTPQSPQYF
CDR3 length: 14; J gene: TRBJ2-7; clone size: -; D gene: -; V gene: TRBV28; CDR3 DNA: TGTGCCAGCAGGTCGGAGGGAGGAGTCCACGAGCAGTACTTC; CDR3 protein: CASRSEGGVHEQYF
CDR3 length: 13; J gene: TRBJ1-1; clone size: -; D gene: -; V gene: TRBV6-5; CDR3 DNA: TGTGCCAGCAGTTACGGGCCGAACACTGAAGCTTTCTTT; CDR3 protein: CASSYGPNTEAFF
CDR3 length: 15; J gene: TRBJ1-3; clone size: few; D gene: -; V gene: TRBV6-5; CDR3 DNA: TGTGCCAGCAGTTACCTGACAGGCTCTGGAAACACCATATATTTT; CDR3 protein: CASSYLTGSGNTIYF
CDR3 length: 12; J gene: TRBJ1-5; clone size: -; D gene: -; V gene: TRBV6-5; CDR3 DNA: TGTGCCAGCAGTCCTTGGACACAGCCCCAGCATTTT; CDR3 protein: CASSPWTQPQHF
CDR3 length: 13; J gene: TRBJ2-7; clone size: few; D gene: -; V gene: TRBV5-3; CDR3 DNA: TGTGCCAGAAGCTTGGTCACGTCCTACGAGCAGTACTTC; CDR3 protein: CARSLVTSYEQYF
CDR3 length: 14; J gene: TRBJ1-2; clone size: -; D gene: TRBD1; V gene: TRBV11-1; CDR3 DNA: TGTGCCAGCAGCCCCGGGACAGAGAACTATGGCTACACCTTC; CDR3 protein: CASSPGTENYGYTF
CDR3 length: 12; J gene: TRBJ1-2; clone size: -; D gene: -; V gene: TRBV28; CDR3 DNA: TGTGCCAGCAGCTCTTCCGGTTATGGCTACACCTTC; CDR3 protein: CASSSSGYGYTF
CDR3 length: 14; J gene: TRBJ2-7; clone size: -; D gene: TRBD1; V gene: TRBV19; CDR3 DNA: TGTGCCAGTAGTATCGACAGGGTCCACTACGAGCAGTACTTC; CDR3 protein: CASSIDRVHYEQYF
CDR3 length: 15; J gene: TRBJ2-7; clone size: -; D gene: TRBD1; V gene: TRBV7-2; CDR3 DNA: TGTGCCAGCAGCCCCCTAAGGGGGCCACCCTACGAGCAGTACTTC; CDR3 protein: CASSPLRGPPYEQYF
CDR3 length: 14; J gene: TRBJ2-1; clone size: -; D gene: -; V gene: TRBV7-9; CDR3 DNA: TGTGCCAGCAGCTTAGACGGCCTCTCCCCTGAGCAGTTCTTC; CDR3 protein: CASSLDGLSPEQFF
CDR3 length: 15; J gene: TRBJ1-6; clone size: once; D gene: -; V gene: TRBV28; CDR3 DNA: TGTGCCAGCAGTTTGTACCAGGGGATCTCCTCACCCCTCCACTTT; CDR3 protein: CASSLYQGISSPLHF
CDR3 length: 13; J gene: TRBJ1-1; clone size: -; D gene: TRBD1; V gene: TRBV2; CDR3 DNA: TGTGCCAGCAGCCACAGGGGTGACACTGAAGCTTTCTTT; CDR3 protein: CASSHRGDTEAFF
CDR3 length: 17; J gene: TRBJ1-5; clone size: once; D gene: -; V gene: TRBV19; CDR3 DNA: TGTGCCAGTAGTATCACCCGTCACCCTGGGGGCAATCAGCCCCAGCATTTT; CDR3 protein: CASSITRHPGGNQPQHF
CDR3 length: 15; J gene: TRBJ2-7; clone size: -; D gene: TRBD2; V gene: TRBV4-1; CDR3 DNA: TGCGCCAGCAGCCAAGCCGGGACTAGCGGGCGCGAGCAGTACTTC; CDR3 protein: CASSQAGTSGREQYF
CDR3 length: 15; J gene: TRBJ2-2; clone size: -; D gene: -; V gene: TRBV6-5; CDR3 DNA: TGTGCCAGCAGTTTAACAGCCGCGAACACCGGGGAGCTGTTTTTT; CDR3 protein: CASSLTAANTGELFF
CDR3 length: 15; J gene: TRBJ2-2; clone size: -; D gene: TRBD2; V gene: TRBV19; CDR3 DNA: TGTGCCAGTAGTATGGTAGCGGGTACGACCGGGGAGCTGTTTTTT; CDR3 protein: CASSMVAGTTGELFF
CDR3 length: 14; J gene: TRBJ1-2; clone size: -; D gene: TRBD1; V gene: TRBV4-1; CDR3 DNA: TGCGCCAGCAGCAACACCGGGACAGCGTATGGCTACACCTTC; CDR3 protein: CASSNTGTAYGYTF